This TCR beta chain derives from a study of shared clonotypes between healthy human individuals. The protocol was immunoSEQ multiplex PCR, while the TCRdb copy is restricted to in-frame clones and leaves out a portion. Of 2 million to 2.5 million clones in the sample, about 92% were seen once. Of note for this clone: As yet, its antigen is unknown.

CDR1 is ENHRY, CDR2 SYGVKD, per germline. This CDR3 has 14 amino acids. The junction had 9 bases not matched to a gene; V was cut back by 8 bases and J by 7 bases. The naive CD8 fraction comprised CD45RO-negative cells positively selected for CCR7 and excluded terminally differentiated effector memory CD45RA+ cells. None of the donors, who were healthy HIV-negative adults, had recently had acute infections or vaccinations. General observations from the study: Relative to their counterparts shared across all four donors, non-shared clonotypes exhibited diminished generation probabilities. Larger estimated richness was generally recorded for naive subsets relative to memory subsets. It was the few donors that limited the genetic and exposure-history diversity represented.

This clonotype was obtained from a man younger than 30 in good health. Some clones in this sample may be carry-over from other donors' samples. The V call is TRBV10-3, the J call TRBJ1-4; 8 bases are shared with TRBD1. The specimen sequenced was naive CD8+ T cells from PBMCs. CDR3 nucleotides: TGTGCCATCGGGGGCAGGGGGCCTAGTGAAAAACTGTTTTTT. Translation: CAIGGRGPSEKLFF.